This record concerns one T cell receptor beta chain sequence. Antigen unknown. The sample comes from a study of response to subunit inactivated influenza vaccine. Findings of the study overall: The study's authors posited that every seasonal influenza vaccination enlists few new T cells.

V was trimmed by 6 bases and J by 0 bases, leaving 11 bases between them. This CDR3 has 15 amino acids. TCRdb re-called the RT-PCR reads through MiXCR, storing one row per CDR3 protein. The repertoire holds about 700,000 distinct CDR3 sequences, with about 14% as singletons. The sequence derives from a man over 45 who received an inactivated influenza vaccine. V is TRBV12-3 or TRBV12-4 and J is TRBJ2-2; D is unclear. The sequences come from PBMCs from blood, collected approximately 15 days before vaccination. CDR3 DNA sequence: TGTGCCAGCAGCGAAACAAGAACGAACACCGGGGAGCTGTTTTTT. Residues: CASSETRTNTGELFF.